Following are 30 T cell receptor beta chains from one sample sequenced in a study of regulatory T cells in long-lasting Graves disease. Time point given: newly diagnosed GD, antithyroid drugs for less than 3 months. From RNA extracted from PBMCs, the TCR library was made. Building of the TCR beta libraries involved iRepertoire HTBI primers and Arm-PCR of CDR3 regions. TCRdb reanalysed the multiplex PCR reads using MiXCR and keeps one entry per CDR3 protein. There are about 610,000 distinct CDR3 sequences in the sample; around 15% occur only once, and around 12% lies in the top ten. These data were also filed under a second study, of T cells in Graves' hyperthyroidism and ophthalmopathy.

Sequenced material: peripheral blood mononuclear cells (PBMCs), taken at new diagnosis, from a patient treated with antithyroid drugs. The origin of the receptors is a man aged 18 to 29 with Graves disease.

There are many counts of this clonotype. The chain has TRBV20-1 and TRBJ1-2; a possible D gene is TRBD1 (6 bases). Per germline, CDR1 DFQATT and CDR2 SNEGSKA (reference sequence). V lost 3 bases and J 2 bases, leaving 10 bases between the germline ends. CDR3 size: 13 residues. In DNA form, the CDR3 reads TGCAGTGCTAGCGATGGACAGAACTATGGCTACACCTTC. Encoded protein: CSASDGQNYGYTF.

In this sample, this clonotype turned up a few times. V is TRBV12-3 or TRBV12-4 and J is TRBJ1-4; D ambiguous. The CDR3 totals 14 residues. Trimming took off 6 bases at V and 0 bases at J, with 8 bases between the two ends. For the CDR3, the DNA is TGTGCCAGCAGGTCGTATGCAACTAATGAAAAACTGTTTTTT. This codes for CASRSYATNEKLFF.

The table lists this clonotype with a few counts. The CDR3 protein is CATAPSRGTINYGYTF. In nucleotides, the CDR3 is TGTGCCACCGCCCCCTCCCGGGGGACTATTAACTATGGCTACACCTTC. The rearrangement links TRBV15 to TRBJ1-2; perhaps TRBD1 as D (5 bases). CDR1 and CDR2 from the germline V gene are LNHNV and YYDKDF (reference sequence). V was pared by 8 bases and J by 1 base, with 20 bases between. This CDR3 comprises 16 residues.

About this clonotype itself: A much more abundant neighbour one base away suggests this may be a read error. This chain joins TRBV7-2 and TRBJ2-5; no reliable D call. The germline V gene has CDR1 SGHTA and CDR2 FQGNSA. The CDR3 runs to 12 residues. In DNA form, the CDR3 reads TGTGCCAGCAGCAAGAGTGTTGAGACCAAGTACTTC. Translated: CASSKSVETKYF.

In this sample, this clonotype turned up once. The chain uses TRBV12-3 or TRBV12-4 and TRBJ2-1; 9 positions agree with TRBD1. The CDR3 totals 17 residues. Trimming at V came to 3 bases and at J to 1 base, leaving 7 bases not matched to a gene. The CDR3 nucleotides are TGTGCCAGCAGTTTGCTCACCGGGACAGGGTCCTACAATGAGCAGTTCTTC. Translated, it gives CASSLLTGTGSYNEQFF.

V and J are TRBV6-2 or TRBV6-3 and TRBJ2-3, with D possibly matching TRBD2 (7 bases). TRBJ2-7 matches the DNA end more closely, so the J call is doubtful. CDR3 size: 14 residues. Germline V CDR1 and CDR2: MNHEY, SVGEGT. The DNA for the CDR3 is TGTGCCAGCAGCCCTCTCGGGGGGCCTAGCGAGCAGTACTTC. This translates into CASSPLGGPSEQYF.

As concerns this clonotype: A much larger clonotype is one base distant, so this may be a read error. V and J are TRBV30 and TRBJ2-4; 9 nucleotides match TRBD2. The V and J ends lost 4 bases and 13 bases, in that order; junction bases with no gene match: 14. The CDR3 totals 14 residues. Germline loops: CDR1 GTSNPN, CDR2 SVGIG (reference sequence). In nucleotides, the CDR3 is TGTGCCTGGACCCTAGCGGGAACCTACAATGAGCAGTACTTC. Translating it yields CAWTLAGTYNEQYF.

The rearrangement uses TRBV27 and TRBJ2-5, with D unresolved. The germline gives CDR1 MNHEY, CDR2 SMNVEV (reference sequence). The length of the CDR3 is 13 residues. V lost 1 base and J lost 4, with 7 bases in between. CDR3 sequence reads: CASSLLESETQYF. DNA for the CDR3: TGTGCCAGCAGTTTATTGGAGTCAGAGACCCAGTACTTC.

There are many counts of this clonotype. This sequence joins TRBV3-1 and TRBJ2-1, with 8 bases aligning to TRBD2. The CDR3 spans 13 residues. Germline CDR1 is LGHDT and CDR2 is YNNKEL (reference sequence). Trimming took 5 bases from V and 10 from J; bases not matched to a gene: 7. CDR3 amino acids: CASSFTSGAEQFF. The CDR3 nucleotides are TGTGCCAGCAGCTTTACTAGCGGCGCCGAGCAGTTCTTC.

A few counts support this clonotype. This chain connects TRBV14 to TRBJ2-2, with D maybe TRBD1 (6 bases). CDR3 length equals 14 residues. V lost 1 base and J lost 10, with 13 bases in between. CDR1 and CDR2 from the germline V gene are SGHDN and FVKESK. The CDR3 here is CASSQAGVGEELFF. The CDR3 DNA reads as TGTGCCAGCAGCCAAGCAGGGGTTGGCGAGGAGCTGTTTTTT.

This clonotype came up many times. V usage is TRBV30 and J usage is TRBJ1-2; D possibly corresponds to TRBD1 (5 bases). Looked up from germline, CDR1 is GTSNPN and CDR2 is SVGIG (reference sequence). Trimming cost V 0 bases and J 6 bases, with 14 bases left between them. The CDR3 runs 14 residues. The CDR3 DNA is TGTGCCTGGAGTGTAGTGGGGGGGGTGGATGGCTACACCTTC. Translated, it gives CAWSVVGGVDGYTF.

Ten or more counts support this clonotype. The V and J genes are TRBV24-1 and TRBJ2-1; possible D gene TRBD1, 6 bases. Trimming removed 4 bases at V and 5 bases at J, with 17 bases between. The CDR3 totals 16 residues. CDR1 and CDR2 (germline): KGHDR, SFDVKD. The CDR3 loop is CATSDPGHGPDNEQFF. CDR3 bases: TGTGCCACCAGTGACCCGGGACACGGCCCCGACAATGAGCAGTTCTTC.

This clonotype was seen only a few times. The chain recombines TRBV29-1 with TRBJ2-3, with D tentatively TRBD2 (6 bases). The CDR3 has 13 residues. The V and J ends lost 7 bases and 0 bases respectively, with 11 bases between them. Germline V lookup: CDR1 SQVTM, CDR2 ANQGSEA. CDR3 sequence: CSDLSGSTDTQYF. The CDR3 region has the DNA TGCAGCGATCTTAGCGGTAGCACAGATACGCAGTATTTT.

There are many counts of this clonotype. V is TRBV12-3 or TRBV12-4 and J is TRBJ2-7, with 9 bases that match TRBD2. The V gene end was trimmed by 6 bases and the J gene end by 6 bases; junction bases not matched to a gene: 6. The CDR3 totals 13 residues. This chain's CDR3 is CASSQGLAVEQYF. DNA for the CDR3: TGTGCCAGCAGCCAGGGACTAGCAGTCGAGCAGTACTTC.

At least ten counts were recorded for this clonotype. The V and J genes are TRBV5-1 and TRBJ2-7; TRBD2 matches at 9 bases. Per the germline V gene, CDR1 is SGHRS and CDR2 is YFSETQ. This CDR3 comprises 16 residues. The ends lost 1 base at V and 5 bases at J; junction bases unmatched: 10. CDR3 protein: CASSLWDSGSVNEQYF. CDR3 sequence (DNA): TGCGCCAGCAGCTTGTGGGATAGCGGGAGTGTCAACGAGCAGTACTTC.

This clonotype has at least ten counts. The CDR3 is CASSQRELIDTQYF. CDR3 nucleotide sequence: TGCGCCAGCAGCCAGCGGGAGTTAATTGATACGCAGTATTTT. This sequence joins TRBV5-1 and TRBJ2-3; 8 bases fit TRBD2. Germline CDR1 and CDR2: SGHRS and YFSETQ. The CDR3 sequence is 14 residues long. V gave up 4 bases and J gave up 6 bases; unmatched junction bases: 7.

This clonotype turned up a few times. The chain links TRBV11-3 to TRBJ2-3, with TRBD1 identical over 7 bases. Germline CDR1 reads SGHNT; CDR2 reads YENEEA. V shed 5 bases and J 2 bases; nucleotides not matched to a gene: 7. This CDR3 has 15 amino acids. CDR3 sequence reads: CASSRGGQFTDTQYF. The DNA of the CDR3 is TGTGCCAGCAGCCGAGGGGGACAGTTCACAGATACGCAGTATTTT.

This clonotype was counted a few times. The chain employs TRBV19 and TRBJ1-4; D is possibly TRBD1 (6 bases). The germline V and J ends were trimmed by 3 bases and 10 bases, with 18 bases remaining between them. This CDR3 is built from 15 residues. The germline V gene has CDR1 LNHDA and CDR2 SQIVND (reference sequence). CDR3 bases: TGTGCCAGTAGTATCTCGACAGGAGAGTTAGCAAAACTGTTTTTT. Translated, it gives CASSISTGELAKLFF.

This clonotype was recorded many times. The chain recombines TRBV28 with TRBJ2-1; 7 positions match TRBD2. J lost 0 bases, V lost 8 bases, and 7 bases had no gene match. There are 15 residues in the CDR3. Per germline, CDR1 MDHEN and CDR2 SYDVKM. CDR3 nucleotides: TGTGCCAGCCTCGGGGGGAGATCCTCCTACAATGAGCAGTTCTTC. It translates to CASLGGRSSYNEQFF.

V usage is TRBV20-1 and J usage is TRBJ2-3; D unresolved. CDR3 length: 14 amino acids. Deletions cut 6 bases from V and 3 bases from J, with 16 bases between. Germline CDR1 is DFQATT and CDR2 is SNEGSKA (reference sequence). The CDR3 coding sequence is TGCAGTGCCCGGGCGGAATTAGGAACAGATACGCAGTATTTT. Protein product: CSARAELGTDTQYF.

The chain has TRBV15 and TRBJ2-7; D gene unclear. Deletions cut 1 base from V and 3 bases from J, with 4 bases between. This CDR3 is 12 amino acids long. CDR1 is LNHNV and CDR2 is YYDKDF in the germline V gene (reference sequence). CDR3 sequence (DNA): TGTGCCACCAGCAGAGGGGACTACGAGCAGTACTTC. As protein: CATSRGDYEQYF.

This clonotype has just a few counts. This chain links TRBV18 with TRBJ1-3; D remains unclear. The germline CDR1 and CDR2 sequences are KGHSH and LQKENI. This CDR3 region has 16 residues. The V and J ends lost 4 bases and 4 bases respectively, with 17 bases between them. CDR3 amino acids: CASSRASAQTGNTIYF. The CDR3 bases are TGTGCCAGCTCACGGGCGTCGGCTCAAACCGGAAACACCATATATTTT.

This clonotype appeared a few times. The chain uses TRBV6-2 or TRBV6-3 and TRBJ2-7; TRBD1 might be the D (5 bases). The length of the CDR3 is 14 residues. Germline-derived CDR1 and CDR2 are MNHEY and SVGEGT. With 5 bases removed from V and 0 bases from J, the gap between germline ends came to 11 bases. The CDR3 DNA reads as TGTGCCAGCAGTAGACAGCGCAGCTCCTACGAGCAGTACTTC. Protein sequence: CASSRQRSSYEQYF.

This clonotype was counted only a few times. This chain joins TRBV29-1 and TRBJ2-3, with 8 positions matching TRBD2. CDR3 length equals 15 residues. CDR1 and CDR2 from the germline V gene are SQVTM and ANQGSEA. V shed 7 bases, J shed 5 bases, and the junction held 14 bases outside the gene matches. CDR3 sequence: CSGHLAGGRVDTQYF. For the CDR3, the DNA is TGCAGCGGCCATCTGGCGGGAGGTCGGGTAGATACGCAGTATTTT.

CDR3 bases: TGTGCCAGCAGTTACATGTCAGGCCCCGGGGAGCTGTTTTTT. Protein product: CASSYMSGPGELFF. This chain links TRBV6-2 or TRBV6-3 with TRBJ2-2; D unclear. The V and J ends lost 2 bases and 6 bases respectively, with 10 bases between them. CDR3 size: 14 residues. CDR1 and CDR2 (germline): MNHEY, SVGEGT.

V and J are TRBV4-1 and TRBJ2-2; 13 bases align to TRBD2. The CDR3 loop spans 18 amino acids. The trim removed 5 bases at V and 2 bases at J, leaving 8 bases unmatched. The germline CDR1 and CDR2 sequences are MGHRA and YSYEKL. Written as DNA, the CDR3 is TGCGCCAGCAGCAACACGGGACTAGCGGGACCAAACACCGGGGAGCTGTTTTTT. It is translated as CASSNTGLAGPNTGELFF.

This chain joins TRBV13 and TRBJ2-7, with D unclear. Germline CDR1 PRHDT, CDR2 FYEKMQ (reference sequence). V shed 5 bases and J shed 7 bases, with 30 bases lying between them. This CDR3 is built from 18 residues. CDR3 sequence: CASSRSNSERGSLREQYF. In DNA form, the CDR3 reads TGTGCCAGCAGCCGTAGTAATTCCGAACGTGGCTCGCTTCGGGAGCAGTACTTC.

The chain uses TRBV5-5 and TRBJ1-1; the D gene is possibly TRBD1 (6 bases). The CDR3 has 12 amino acids. V lost 0 bases to trimming and J lost 9 bases, with 9 bases between them. Germline lookup yields CDR1 SGHKS and CDR2 YYEKEE (reference sequence). CDR3 sequence reads: CASSLDRAQAFF. CDR3 bases: TGTGCCAGCAGCTTGGACAGGGCCCAAGCTTTCTTT.

This clonotype was seen only once. The V call is TRBV7-3, the J call TRBJ2-3; no reliable D call. This CDR3 contains 15 residues. V lost 5 bases, J lost 1 base, and 13 bases lay in between. Per germline, CDR1 SGHTA and CDR2 FQGTGA. The CDR3 sequence is CASSPARWGTDTQYF. The CDR3 nucleotides read TGTGCCAGCAGCCCGGCGCGTTGGGGCACAGATACGCAGTATTTT.

This clonotype has at least ten counts. The chain combines TRBV7-9 with TRBJ1-6; 7 bases align to TRBD1. Germline CDR1 and CDR2: SEHNR and FQNEAQ (reference sequence). CDR3 length: 15 residues. V gave up 5 bases and J gave up 4 bases; unmatched junction bases: 5. This CDR3 is CASSAWDSYNSPLHF. The CDR3 DNA reads TGTGCCAGCAGCGCCTGGGACAGTTATAATTCACCCCTCCACTTT.